This entry describes one T cell receptor (beta chain). The data belong to a study of blood T cell repertoires in COVID-19. Per the authors' pipeline: Amplification of reference gene primers was used by the study to estimate nucleated cell counts. TCRdb's copy holds only in-frame clones and misses some; the assay was immunoSEQ multiplex PCR. The DNA was the basis for D and trimming; V, J and clone size are from that table. The sample records 150,000 or so clones, 75% to 90% being singletons. Source material: PBMCs or T cells enriched from blood (not recorded which). The clonotype comes from a man aged 50 to 59 who had recovered from COVID-19.

The CDR3 sequence: CASSHPVKNIQYF. CDR3 sequence (DNA): TGTGCCAGCAGCCACCCGGTCAAAAACATTCAGTACTTC. The chain is built from TRBV11-1 and TRBJ2-4; D is ambiguous. The CDR3 covers 13 residues. CDR1 and CDR2 from the germline V gene are SGHAT and FQDESV (reference sequence). Trimming cost V 5 bases and J 3 bases, with 8 bases left between them. Looking up the rest from reference TRBV11-1 and TRBJ2-4 gives the full variable domain: EAEVAQSPRYKITEKSQAVAFWCDPISGHATLYWYRQILGQGPELLVQFQDESVVDDSQLPKDRFSAERLKGVDSTLKIQPAELGDSAMYLCASSHPVKNIQYFGAGTRLSVL.